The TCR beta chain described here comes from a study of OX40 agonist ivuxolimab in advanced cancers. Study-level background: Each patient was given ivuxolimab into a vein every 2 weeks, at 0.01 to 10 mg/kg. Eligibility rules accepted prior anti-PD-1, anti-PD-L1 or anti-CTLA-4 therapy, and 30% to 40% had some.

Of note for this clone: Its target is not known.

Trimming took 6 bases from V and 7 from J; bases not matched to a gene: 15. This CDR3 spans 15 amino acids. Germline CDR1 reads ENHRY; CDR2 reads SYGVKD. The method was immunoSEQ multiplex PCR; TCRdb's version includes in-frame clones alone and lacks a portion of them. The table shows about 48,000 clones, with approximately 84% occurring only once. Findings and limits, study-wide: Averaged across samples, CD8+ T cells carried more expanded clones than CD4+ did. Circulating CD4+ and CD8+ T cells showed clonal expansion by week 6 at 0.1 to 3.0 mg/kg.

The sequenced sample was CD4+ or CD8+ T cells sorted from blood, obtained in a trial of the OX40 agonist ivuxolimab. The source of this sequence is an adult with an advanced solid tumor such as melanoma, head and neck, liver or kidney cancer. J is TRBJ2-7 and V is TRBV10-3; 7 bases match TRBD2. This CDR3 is CAIRDSSGGITEQYF. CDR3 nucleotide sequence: TGTGCCATCAGGGATAGTTCCGGGGGGATTACGGAGCAGTACTTC.